The 14 T cell receptor beta chains below come from one sample, sequenced in a study of T cells after yellow fever vaccination. In TCRdb, the 5' RACE reads were re-called with MiXCR into one record per CDR3 protein. The table lists a few hundred thousand distinct CDR3 sequences, over 15% of them singletons. The material was PBMCs, obtained 15 days after the yellow fever booster vaccination. The receptor set was obtained from a man younger than 45 who received the YFV17D yellow fever vaccine.

This clonotype was seen a handful of times. V gene TRBV18 combines with J gene TRBJ1-5; D unresolved. CDR3 length: 14 amino acids. Trimming shortened V by 1 base and J by 5 bases, and 9 bases separated the two germline ends. The germline V gene has CDR1 KGHSH and CDR2 LQKENI. The chain's CDR3 is CASSPLRVYQPQHF. The CDR3 nucleotides read TGTGCCAGCTCACCACTAAGGGTTTATCAGCCCCAGCATTTT. The whole variable domain, filled in from reference TRBV18 and TRBJ1-5, reads NAGVMQNPRHLVRRRGQEARLRCSPMKGHSHVYWYRQLPEEGLKFMVYLQKENIIDESGMPKERFSAEFPKEGPSILRIQQVVRGDSAAYFCASSPLRVYQPQHFGDGTRLSIL.

This clonotype was seen only a few times. The chain couples TRBV28 to TRBJ2-2; a possible D gene is TRBD1 (6 bases). V was shortened by 6 bases and J by 4 bases, with 9 bases between the two germline ends. The CDR3 extends over 13 amino acids. Per germline, CDR1 MDHEN and CDR2 SYDVKM. CDR3 loop: CASRSGVTGELFF. The CDR3 DNA is TGTGCCAGCAGGTCAGGGGTCACCGGGGAGCTGTTTTTT.

This clonotype was detected only a few times. This sequence joins TRBV20-1 and TRBJ1-1; no clear D. V lost 5 bases, J lost 1 base, and 11 bases lay in between. The CDR3 length is 13 residues. CDR1 and CDR2 (germline): DFQATT, SNEGSKA (reference sequence). The CDR3 bases are TGCAGTGCTTCAAACCCCAGGAACACTGAAGCTTTCTTT. It codes for CSASNPRNTEAFF.

V gene TRBV9 combines with J gene TRBJ1-3; D is possibly TRBD1 (6 bases). V dropped 3 bases and J dropped 2 bases, with 9 bases sitting between them. Germline V gives CDR1 SGDLS, CDR2 YYNGEE. The CDR3 has 14 amino acids. The DNA for the CDR3 is TGTGCCAGCAGCGGGGGGCAGACTGGAAACACCATATATTTT. As protein: CASSGGQTGNTIYF.

The rearrangement joins TRBV29-1 to TRBJ2-3, with D perhaps TRBD2 (6 bases). This CDR3 is built from 14 residues. The V end lost 3 bases, the J end lost 9 bases, and 19 bases lay between the germline ends. CDR1 and CDR2 from the germline V gene are SQVTM and ANQGSEA. The CDR3 loop reads CSVDTQGTGETQYF. The CDR3 DNA reads TGCAGCGTTGATACGCAGGGAACGGGGGAAACGCAGTATTTT.

This clonotype was found a few times. This chain uses TRBV7-9 with TRBJ2-3; TRBD2 aligns across 12 bases. The CDR3 is 17 amino acids. The V gene end was trimmed by 3 bases and the J gene end by 0 bases; junction bases not matched to a gene: 4. Per germline, CDR1 SEHNR and CDR2 FQNEAQ (reference sequence). The chain's CDR3 is CASSFGLAGISTDTQYF. CDR3 in DNA: TGTGCCAGCAGCTTCGGACTAGCGGGGATAAGCACAGATACGCAGTATTTT. The full variable domain, its missing parts supplied by reference TRBV7-9 and TRBJ2-3, is DTGVSQNPRHKITKRGQNVTFRCDPISEHNRLYWYRQTLGQGPEFLTYFQNEAQLEKSRLLSDRFSAERPKGSFSTLEIQRTEQGDSAMYLCASSFGLAGISTDTQYFGPGTRLTVL.

V usage is TRBV10-2 and J usage is TRBJ2-5; D gene uncertain. V lost 7 bases and J lost 3, with 3 bases in between. Per germline, CDR1 WSHSY and CDR2 SAAADI. This CDR3 has 10 amino acids. The CDR3 protein is CASKKETQYF. The CDR3 DNA reads TGCGCCAGCAAGAAAGAGACCCAGTACTTC.

This chain uses TRBV7-9 with TRBJ1-4, with 9 bases lining up with TRBD1. V gave up 5 bases and J gave up 10 bases; unmatched junction bases: 11. This CDR3 spans 15 amino acids. CDR1 is SEHNR, CDR2 FQNEAQ, per germline (reference sequence). In nucleotides, the CDR3 is TGTGCCAGCAGCGCCCCGGGACAGGGTGTAAGAAAACTGTTTTTT. Protein product: CASSAPGQGVRKLFF. Combining the CDR3 with reference TRBV7-9 and TRBJ1-4 gives the whole variable domain DTGVSQNPRHKITKRGQNVTFRCDPISEHNRLYWYRQTLGQGPEFLTYFQNEAQLEKSRLLSDRFSAERPKGSFSTLEIQRTEQGDSAMYLCASSAPGQGVRKLFFGSGTQLSVL.

Only a few counts were recorded for this clonotype. The V gene is TRBV4-3, the J gene TRBJ2-5; 7 bases map to TRBD2. V dropped 0 bases and J dropped 2; count of bases not matched to a gene: 6. The CDR3 runs 16 residues. The germline CDR1 and CDR2 sequences are LGHNA and YSLEER. As DNA, the CDR3 is TGCGCCAGCAGCCAAGATCTAAAGCGGGAACAAGAGACCCAGTACTTC. Protein product: CASSQDLKREQETQYF.

This clonotype has only a few counts. The V and J genes are TRBV10-3 and TRBJ2-1, with 7 bases aligning to TRBD1. This CDR3 has 16 amino acids. The germline CDR1 and CDR2 sequences are ENHRY and SYGVKD. V lost 2 bases, J lost 6 bases, and 10 bases stayed unmatched. CDR3 amino acids: CAISEARQGRVNEQFF. The CDR3 DNA reads as TGTGCCATCAGTGAGGCTAGACAGGGTAGGGTCAATGAGCAGTTCTTC.

This clonotype has only a few counts. The chain carries TRBV20-1 and TRBJ1-1; no reliable D call. The CDR3 contains 11 residues. The germline V and J ends were trimmed by 5 bases and 6 bases, with 10 bases remaining between them. Germline assignment: CDR1 DFQATT and CDR2 SNEGSKA (reference sequence). The CDR3, as DNA: TGCAGTGCTCCGTTGGGAGCTGAAGCTTTCTTT. The encoded protein is CSAPLGAEAFF.

This chain links TRBV12-3 or TRBV12-4 with TRBJ2-3; the match to TRBD2 covers 12 bases. The CDR3 is 16 amino acids. Trimming removed 5 bases from V and 2 bases from J; junction bases left unmatched: 5. The CDR3 DNA follows: TGTGCCAGCAGTATAGGACTAGCGGGACCCACAGATACGCAGTATTTT. The encoded protein is CASSIGLAGPTDTQYF.

This clonotype was observed a handful of times. The gene calls are TRBV4-3 and TRBJ2-7, with D possibly TRBD1 on 5 matching bases. This CDR3 has 16 amino acids. Germline loops: CDR1 LGHNA, CDR2 YSLEER. Trimming removed 0 bases from V and 3 bases from J, with 15 bases in between. CDR3 coding DNA: TGCGCCAGCAGCCAAGATTTCAGGGTCGGCGGCTACGAGCAGTACTTC. Amino acid sequence: CASSQDFRVGGYEQYF.

The chain joins TRBV28 to TRBJ2-7; D possibly corresponds to TRBD1 (6 bases). CDR3 length: 14 residues. Trimming pared 6 bases from V and 0 bases from J, leaving 12 bases between. Germline V CDR1 and CDR2: MDHEN, SYDVKM. CDR3 protein: CASSIPGVSYEQYF. The DNA for the CDR3 is TGTGCCAGCAGCATCCCAGGGGTCTCCTACGAGCAGTACTTC.